One sample yielded the 29 T cell receptor beta chains listed below, sequenced in a study of blood T cell repertoires in COVID-19. The table came from immunoSEQ multiplex PCR; TCRdb's copy has only in-frame clones and leaves some out. The sample yields hundreds of thousands of clones, about nine tenths seen once. Sample: PBMCs or T cells enriched from blood (not recorded which). These receptors were taken from a man aged 25 to 40 who had recovered from COVID-19.

This clone was seen only once. The V gene is TRBV10-1, the J gene TRBJ2-3; no reliable D call. Trimming shortened V by 2 bases and J by 4 bases, and 10 bases separated the two germline ends. The CDR3 contains 14 residues. Per the germline V gene, CDR1 is WNHNN and CDR2 is SYGVQD (reference sequence). CDR3 DNA: TGCGCCAGCAGTGAGGGTAGAATGGCAGATACGCAGTATTTT. This gives the protein CASSEGRMADTQYF.

The rearrangement uses TRBV10-1 and TRBJ1-2; D remains ambiguous. This CDR3 region has 13 residues. Germline V CDR1 and CDR2: WNHNN, SYGVQD (reference sequence). V lost 3 bases, J lost 4 bases, and 9 bases lay in between. The CDR3 DNA sequence: TGCGCCAGCAGTGATGATAGAAGCTATGGCTACACCTTC. It specifies CASSDDRSYGYTF.

This rearrangement joins TRBV7-9 to TRBJ1-5; D remains ambiguous. Germline assignment: CDR1 SEHNR and CDR2 FQNEAQ (reference sequence). This CDR3 has 15 amino acids. V lost 0 bases and J lost 3, with 9 bases in between. CDR3: CASSLARGINQPQHF. CDR3 nucleotide sequence: TGTGCCAGCAGCTTAGCGCGAGGGATCAATCAGCCCCAGCATTTT.

A remark on this clone: Its ends do not fully match the called genes, so a read error is possible. This CDR3 is CASGDPIDSGANVLTF. CDR3 nucleotides: TGTGCCAGCGGTGATCCTATTGACTCTGGGGCCAACGTCCTGACTTTC. The gene calls are TRBV6-1 and TRBJ2-6; unclear D gene. CDR1 and CDR2 from the germline V gene are MNHNS and SASEGT. The CDR3 sequence is 16 residues long.

V usage is TRBV9 and J usage is TRBJ2-7; TRBD1 might be the D (6 bases). V was pared by 5 bases and J by 6 bases, with 9 bases between. CDR1 is SGDLS, CDR2 YYNGEE, per germline. There are 11 residues in the CDR3. CDR3: CASSGGGEQYF. The DNA of the CDR3 is TGTGCCAGCAGTGGGGGCGGCGAGCAGTACTTC.

The chain is built from TRBV25-1 and TRBJ1-3, with D possibly TRBD1 on 5 matching bases. The germline V gene has CDR1 MGHDK and CDR2 SYGVNS. V shed 2 bases and J shed 0 bases, with 14 bases lying between them. The CDR3 is 17 residues long. The CDR3 nucleotides are TGTGCCAGCAGTGAAAGGGGTAGGGGTGCCTCTGGAAACACCATATATTTT. Translated: CASSERGRGASGNTIYF. The variable domain in full, completed from reference TRBV25-1 and TRBJ1-3, reads EADIYQTPRYLVIGTGKKITLECSQTMGHDKMYWYQQDPGMELHLIHYSYGVNSTEKGDLSSESTVSRIRTEHFPLTLESARPSHTSQYLCASSERGRGASGNTIYFGEGSWLTVV.

V is TRBV19 and J is TRBJ2-7; tentatively, D is TRBD1 (6 bases). The CDR3 totals 15 residues. Germline CDR1 reads LNHDA; CDR2 reads SQIVND (reference sequence). The V gene lost 1 base and the J gene lost 4 bases, with 14 bases spanning the gap. CDR3 nucleotide sequence: TGTGCCAGTAGTATAGCCCAGGGGAGTAAGTACGAGCAGTACTTC. Encoded protein: CASSIAQGSKYEQYF.

V is TRBV6-5 and J is TRBJ2-7; TRBD1 agrees at 7 bases. The CDR3 covers 13 residues. The J segment lost 4 bases and the V segment lost 6 bases, leaving 6 bases of the junction unmatched. Germline V gene lookup returns CDR1 MNHEY and CDR2 SVGAGI. The CDR3 protein is CASSPRGFYEQYF. The CDR3 DNA reads as TGTGCCAGCAGCCCCAGGGGGTTTTACGAGCAGTACTTC.

The J gene is TRBJ2-1, the V gene TRBV3-1 (or the pseudogene TRBV3-2); 7 nucleotides match TRBD2. The germline gives CDR1 LGHDT, CDR2 YNNKEL (reference sequence). The CDR3 runs 16 residues. The V and J ends lost 4 bases and 5 bases, in that order; junction bases with no gene match: 11. The CDR3 sequence: CASSPALWGGDNEQFF. The CDR3 coding sequence is TGTGCCAGCAGCCCGGCTCTGTGGGGGGGAGACAATGAGCAGTTCTTC.

This clone was seen just once. The rearrangement links TRBV18 to TRBJ2-5; possible D gene TRBD1, 6 bases. The CDR3 extends over 17 amino acids. Germline lookup yields CDR1 KGHSH and CDR2 LQKENI. V dropped 2 bases and J dropped 7 bases, with 23 bases sitting between them. The CDR3 reads CASSPAMGHERGRTQYF. CDR3 coding DNA: TGTGCCAGCTCACCAGCGATGGGACACGAACGCGGGCGGACCCAGTACTTC.

This clone came up once. The chain has TRBV6-5 and TRBJ1-2, with a tentative D call TRBD1 (6 bases). The CDR3 consists of 16 residues. The germline CDR1 and CDR2 sequences are MNHEY and SVGAGI. Trimming left V 2 bases short and J 1 base short, with 14 bases between. The chain's CDR3 is CASSYRTASLNYGYTF. The CDR3 DNA reads as TGTGCCAGCAGTTACAGGACAGCGAGTCTTAACTATGGCTACACCTTC.

The gene calls are TRBV5-1 and TRBJ2-7; D remains ambiguous. The CDR3 contains 13 residues. Germline-derived CDR1 and CDR2 are SGHRS and YFSETQ. Trimming removed 4 bases from V and 0 bases from J, with 8 bases in between. CDR3 coding DNA: TGCGCCAGCAGCCTCCCGAGCTCCTACGAGCAGTACTTC. Translation: CASSLPSSYEQYF.

This clone has only a few counts. V gene TRBV9 combines with J gene TRBJ1-2, with TRBD1 matching over 8 bases. Per germline, CDR1 SGDLS and CDR2 YYNGEE. V trimming: 4 bases; J trimming: 6 bases; junction bases outside the gene matches: 17. CDR3 length equals 17 residues. CDR3 sequence reads: CASSLRDRPSSGDGYTF. DNA for the CDR3: TGTGCCAGCAGCCTCCGGGACAGGCCTTCCTCTGGGGATGGCTACACCTTC. Filled out from reference TRBV9 and TRBJ1-2, the complete variable domain reads DSGVTQTPKHLITATGQRVTLRCSPRSGDLSVYWYQQSLDQGLQFLIQYYNGEERAKGNILERFSAQQFPDLHSELNLSSLELGDSALYFCASSLRDRPSSGDGYTFGSGTRLTVV.

CDR3 region: CASSSKTGSSYGYTF. CDR3 DNA sequence: TGCGCCAGCAGCTCTAAGACGGGGTCTAGTTATGGCTACACCTTC. The chain has TRBV5-1 and TRBJ1-2, with D uncertain. The CDR3 extends over 15 amino acids. The germline V gene encodes CDR1 SGHRS and CDR2 YFSETQ. The V end was cut by 3 bases, the J end by 5 bases, with 17 bases between.

This chain joins TRBV18 and TRBJ2-7, with 8 bases that match TRBD1. The CDR3 length is 15 residues. Germline V gene sequence: CDR1 KGHSH, CDR2 LQKENI. With 3 bases clipped from V and 5 bases from J, the junction kept 9 bases outside the gene matches. The CDR3 sequence is CASSPRQGRYDEQYF. The CDR3 region has the DNA TGTGCCAGCTCACCGAGACAGGGGCGTTACGACGAGCAGTACTTC.

The chain links TRBV7-9 to TRBJ2-7; tentatively, D is TRBD2 (5 bases). Trimming stripped 3 bases from V and 3 bases from J, with 12 bases between. This CDR3 has 14 residues. In germline, CDR1 is SEHNR, CDR2 FQNEAQ (reference sequence). CDR3 sequence: CASSFPTRSYEQYF. CDR3 in DNA: TGTGCCAGCAGCTTCCCCACTAGGAGCTACGAGCAGTACTTC.

This chain uses TRBV19 with TRBJ1-1, with D tentatively TRBD1 (6 bases). The CDR3 sequence is 15 residues long. Trimming cost V 4 bases and J 6 bases, with 18 bases left between them. Germline V gene data show CDR1 as LNHDA and CDR2 as SQIVND (reference sequence). CDR3 in DNA: TGTGCCAGTAGTAAGACACAGGGTTTCAGATCTGAAGCTTTCTTT. Translating it yields CASSKTQGFRSEAFF.

This clone has just one count. The chain links TRBV7-2 to TRBJ1-2, with D possibly matching TRBD1 (6 bases). Looked up from germline, CDR1 is SGHTA and CDR2 is FQGNSA. The CDR3 length is 13 residues. The germline V and J ends were trimmed by 5 bases and 8 bases, with 15 bases remaining between them. CDR3 protein: CASSRDRIGGYTF. In DNA form, the CDR3 reads TGTGCCAGCAGCCGAGACAGGATCGGGGGCTACACCTTC.

The V and J genes are TRBV30 and TRBJ1-1, with D possibly being TRBD1 (5 bases). This CDR3 is built from 14 residues. Germline loops: CDR1 GTSNPN, CDR2 SVGIG (reference sequence). V was shortened by 3 bases and J by 3 bases, with 14 bases between the two germline ends. The CDR3 is CAWRGPGIYTEAFF. The CDR3 coding sequence is TGTGCCTGGAGAGGACCAGGGATCTACACTGAAGCTTTCTTT.

V usage is TRBV5-1 and J usage is TRBJ2-5; the D gene is possibly TRBD2 (6 bases). Trimming removed 3 bases from V and 2 bases from J, with 8 bases in between. The germline V gene encodes CDR1 SGHRS and CDR2 YFSETQ. The CDR3 contains 13 residues. CDR3 DNA sequence: TGCGCCAGCAGCTCGCGGGGACAAGAGACCCAGTACTTC. It is translated as CASSSRGQETQYF. Full variable domain (missing parts from reference TRBV5-1 and TRBJ2-5): KAGVTQTPRYLIKTRGQQVTLSCSPISGHRSVSWYQQTPGQGLQFLFEYFSETQRNKGNFPGRFSGRQFSNSRSEMNVSTLELGDSALYLCASSSRGQETQYFGPGTRLLVL.

The chain employs TRBV3-1 (or the pseudogene TRBV3-2) and TRBJ1-2; D ambiguous. Germline CDR1 LGHDT, CDR2 YNNKEL (reference sequence). The CDR3 is 16 amino acids. Trimming cost V 1 base and J 4 bases, with 16 bases left between them. DNA of the CDR3: TGTGCCAGCAGCCAAGGGGGAGGCTCTTTAATCTATGGCTACACCTTC. This sequence encodes CASSQGGGSLIYGYTF.

This chain connects TRBV21-1 to TRBJ1-5; the DNA was not compared with TRBD1, the D call given in the table. TRBV21-1 is an annotated pseudogene. This CDR3 region has 16 residues. CDR3 sequence: CASSKPRQGANQPQHF. In DNA, the CDR3 is TGTGCCAGCAGCAAACCCCGACAGGGTGCGAATCAGCCCCAGCATTTT.

This clone was seen a few times. This sequence joins TRBV5-1 and TRBJ2-7; TRBD2 is a possible D gene (6 bases). Between the trimmed V and J ends, which lost 0 bases and 2 bases, there was a span of 9 bases. The CDR3 is 14 residues long. Germline values: CDR1 SGHRS, CDR2 YFSETQ. The CDR3: CASSLVEGAYEQYF. DNA for the CDR3: TGCGCCAGCAGCTTGGTGGAGGGCGCCTACGAGCAGTACTTC.

V is TRBV2 and J is TRBJ1-2, with D tentatively TRBD1 (5 bases). Between the trimmed V and J ends, which lost 8 bases and 1 base, there was a span of 11 bases. In germline, CDR1 is SNHLY, CDR2 FYNNEI. CDR3 size: 13 residues. CDR3 DNA: TGTGCCAGCGGCCAGACAGATAACTATGGCTACACCTTC. Encoded protein: CASGQTDNYGYTF. Full variable domain (remainder filled in from reference TRBV2 and TRBJ1-2): EPEVTQTPSHQVTQMGQEVILRCVPISNHLYFYWYRQILGQKVEFLVSFYNNEISEKSEIFDDQFSVERPDGSNFTLKIRSTKLEDSAMYFCASGQTDNYGYTFGSGTRLTVV.

As regards this clone: A read error may explain this, as a much larger clone is one base away. The J gene is TRBJ1-5, the V gene TRBV27; possible D gene TRBD1, 6 bases. Looked up from germline, CDR1 is MNHEY and CDR2 is SMNVEV (reference sequence). Trimming pared 8 bases from V and 7 bases from J, leaving 21 bases between. The CDR3 covers 15 residues. The CDR3 bases are TGTGCCAGCGGCCCGACGGGGACAAGGTTGCAGCCCCAGCATTTT. This gives the protein CASGPTGTRLQPQHF.

The J gene is TRBJ2-4, the V gene TRBV29-1, with 11 bases identical to TRBD2. J lost 8 bases, V lost 7 bases, and 13 bases had no gene match. Per the germline V gene, CDR1 is SQVTM and CDR2 is ANQGSEA. The CDR3 length is 15 residues. The DNA for the CDR3 is TGCAGCGCAACAGATAGCGGGAGGGCGAGGGACATTCAGTACTTC. This translates into CSATDSGRARDIQYF.

The chain is built from TRBV30 and TRBJ2-1; a possible D gene is TRBD2 (6 bases). V gave up 0 bases and J gave up 6 bases, with 15 bases separating them. There are 15 residues in the CDR3. Germline assignment: CDR1 GTSNPN and CDR2 SVGIG (reference sequence). CDR3 bases: TGTGCCTGGAGTGTAGGAACTAGCCCCTCCAATGAGCAGTTCTTC. Encoded protein: CAWSVGTSPSNEQFF.

This chain joins TRBV11-2 and TRBJ1-1, with D possibly TRBD1 on 5 matching bases. Deletions cut 0 bases from V and 7 bases from J, with 12 bases between. The CDR3 length is 14 residues. Germline V lookup: CDR1 SGHAT, CDR2 FQNNGV. The CDR3 loop reads CASSLDRAMGEAFF. The CDR3 region has the DNA TGTGCCAGCAGCTTAGACAGGGCAATGGGTGAAGCTTTCTTT.

This clone was recorded once. This chain connects TRBV6-5 to TRBJ1-1; D gene ambiguous. V lost 10 bases and J 7 bases, leaving 10 bases between the germline ends. The CDR3 spans 10 residues. The germline V gene has CDR1 MNHEY and CDR2 SVGAGI. The CDR3 loop is CATHFSEAFF. Here the CDR3 DNA reads TGTGCCACCCATTTCAGTGAAGCTTTCTTT.